Shown below are 22 T cell receptor beta chains from a single sample sequenced in a study of identical twins. TCRdb re-called the 5' RACE reads through MiXCR, storing one row per CDR3 protein. The sample has approximately 1.8 million distinct CDR3 sequences, around 29% seen once; the top ten hold around 0.25%. Sample: cord blood. These receptors all come from a newborn girl in good health.

The chain has TRBV6-1 and TRBJ2-3, with unresolved D. The germline V and J ends were trimmed by 7 bases and 2 bases, with 10 bases remaining between them. From germline, CDR1 is MNHNS and CDR2 SASEGT. The CDR3 contains 13 residues. The CDR3 loop reads CASNTDSTDTQYF. The CDR3 nucleotides are TGTGCCAGCAACACAGACTCCACAGATACGCAGTATTTT.

For this clonotype: Possible read error: a much larger clone is one base away. The V and J genes are TRBV7-9 and TRBJ2-5, with D uncertain. Trimming cost V 8 bases and J 2 bases, with 24 bases left between them. The CDR3 runs to 17 residues. Germline assignment: CDR1 SEHNR and CDR2 FQNEAQ (reference sequence). CDR3: CASAPGVMGIGQETQYF. The CDR3, as DNA: TGTGCCAGCGCCCCTGGGGTTATGGGTATTGGTCAAGAGACCCAGTACTTC.

This clonotype was seen a few times. CDR3 in DNA: TGCGCCAGCAGCTTGGTTTTTTGGATTCTCTATGGCTACACCTTC. This sequence encodes CASSLVFWILYGYTF. The chain couples TRBV5-1 to TRBJ1-2; D unresolved. The CDR3 runs to 15 residues. Germline V gene lookup returns CDR1 SGHRS and CDR2 YFSETQ. The ends were cut back, 0 bases at V and 4 bases at J, with 13 bases in the middle.

This clonotype was observed a few times. The chain joins TRBV4-2 to TRBJ2-5; no reliable D call. This CDR3 region has 14 residues. The ends were cut back, 0 bases at V and 11 bases at J, with 16 bases in the middle. Germline lookup yields CDR1 LGHNA and CDR2 YNFKEQ. This chain's CDR3 is CASSQDAVYNEQYF. The CDR3 nucleotides read TGTGCCAGCAGCCAAGATGCCGTCTACAATGAGCAGTACTTC.

V and J are TRBV20-1 and TRBJ2-5; 11 nucleotides line up with TRBD2. Trimming cost V 4 bases and J 11 bases; bases outside gene matches: 15. Germline CDR1 is DFQATT and CDR2 is SNEGSKA (reference sequence). This CDR3 is 15 amino acids long. As DNA, the CDR3 is TGCAGTGCTAAGGCTACTAGCGGGGGCTACAATGAGCAGTACTTC. Translated: CSAKATSGGYNEQYF.

V is TRBV12-3 or TRBV12-4 and J is TRBJ2-1, with D unresolved. The closer fit of TRBJ2-7 to the DNA end suggests the J call may be wrong. The CDR3 totals 15 residues. As DNA, the CDR3 is TGTGCCAGCAGTGGATACGGCGTTACCTACAATGAGCAGTACTTC. Its protein product is CASSGYGVTYNEQYF.

This clonotype has just a few counts. The gene calls are TRBV9 and TRBJ2-1, with a possible D match to TRBD2 (6 bases). V was pared by 4 bases and J by 13 bases, with 18 bases between. The germline V gene encodes CDR1 SGDLS and CDR2 YYNGEE. The CDR3 is 13 amino acids. The CDR3, as DNA: TGTGCCAGCAGCCTCGGGACTCAAGAGACCCAGTTCTTC. Protein: CASSLGTQETQFF.

This clonotype turned up a few times. The chain employs TRBV5-1 and TRBJ2-7, with D possibly matching TRBD2 (5 bases). In germline, CDR1 is SGHRS, CDR2 YFSETQ. V gave up 0 bases and J gave up 0 bases, with 10 bases separating them. The CDR3 is 15 amino acids. This chain's CDR3 is CASSLVWRASYEQYF. CDR3 coding DNA: TGCGCCAGCAGCTTGGTCTGGCGGGCCTCCTACGAGCAGTACTTC.

In regard to this clonotype: Sequence at one end of the junction differs from germline and may be a read error. The CDR3 is CASRFGAGPYEQYF. CDR3 bases: TGTGCCAGCCGTTTTGGGGCAGGGCCCTACGAGCAGTACTTC. The V call is TRBV27, the J call TRBJ2-7; D possibly corresponds to TRBD1 (5 bases). The germline V gene encodes CDR1 MNHEY and CDR2 SMNVEV (reference sequence). The CDR3 length is 14 residues.

The chain joins TRBV24-1 to TRBJ2-1; possibly TRBD2 for D (6 bases). The CDR3 extends over 17 amino acids. In germline, CDR1 is KGHDR, CDR2 SFDVKD. V dropped 7 bases and J dropped 8 bases, with 26 bases sitting between them. The CDR3 coding sequence is TGTGCCACCAGCGCCGGGAAGCACCGCAGCGGGTTTGATGAGCAGTTCTTC. Protein: CATSAGKHRSGFDEQFF.

The chain joins TRBV5-1 to TRBJ2-7; TRBD2 matches 15 bases. The trim removed 4 bases at V and 0 bases at J, leaving 8 bases unmatched. The length of the CDR3 is 18 residues. Germline CDR1 reads SGHRS; CDR2 reads YFSETQ. CDR3: CASSPGLAGGTSSYEQYF. The CDR3 DNA follows: TGCGCCAGCAGCCCGGGACTAGCGGGGGGTACGAGCTCCTACGAGCAGTACTTC.

V gene TRBV6-6 combines with J gene TRBJ2-5; 7 positions agree with TRBD2. With 4 bases clipped from V and 11 bases from J, the junction kept 19 bases outside the gene matches. Germline V gene lookup returns CDR1 MNHNY and CDR2 SVGAGI (reference sequence). This CDR3 is built from 16 residues. CDR3 nucleotide sequence: TGTGCCAGCAGTTCCCGTCAACAGACTAGCAACCATGAGCAGTACTTC. Translating it yields CASSSRQQTSNHEQYF.

There are many counts of this clonotype. The gene calls are TRBV20-1 and TRBJ2-7, with D unclear. The germline V gene encodes CDR1 DFQATT and CDR2 SNEGSKA (reference sequence). With 3 bases removed from V and 4 bases from J, the gap between germline ends came to 10 bases. This CDR3 comprises 12 residues. CDR3 in DNA: TGCAGTGCTAGGGCAGGTATTTACGAGCAGTACTTC. Translation gives CSARAGIYEQYF.

In this sample, this clonotype turned up a few times. The V and J genes are TRBV6-1 and TRBJ2-7, with D tentatively TRBD2 (6 bases). Germline V lookup: CDR1 MNHNS, CDR2 SASEGT. CDR3 size: 14 residues. The V end lost 8 bases, the J end lost 6 bases, and 20 bases lay between the germline ends. The CDR3 DNA reads TGTGCCAGCTTGGCGGGATCATTTTGGGTCGAGCAGTACTTC. This sequence encodes CASLAGSFWVEQYF.

V gene TRBV21-1 combines with J gene TRBJ1-2; no DNA check was done on the table's D call, TRBD1. TRBV21-1 is tagged as a pseudogene. The CDR3 runs to 14 residues. The CDR3 region is CASSNRDRGDGYTF. In DNA, the CDR3 is TGTGCCAGCAGCAACAGGGACAGGGGGGACGGCTACACCTTC.

The chain has TRBV27 and TRBJ2-1; 8 positions match TRBD1. The CDR3 runs 15 residues. Germline loops: CDR1 MNHEY, CDR2 SMNVEV (reference sequence). With 3 bases clipped from V and 8 bases from J, the junction kept 9 bases outside the gene matches. For the CDR3, the DNA is TGTGCCAGCAGTTTTGGCAGGGGGCTCGAGGATGAGCAGTTCTTC. Its translation is CASSFGRGLEDEQFF.

The sample holds a few counts of this clonotype. The gene calls are TRBV7-9 and TRBJ2-7; D is undetermined. The CDR3 runs 15 residues. Germline CDR1 and CDR2: SEHNR and FQNEAQ (reference sequence). V dropped 2 bases and J dropped 1 base, with 12 bases sitting between them. The CDR3 nucleotides are TGTGCCAGCAGCTTATTAGGGTCGACTTCCTACGAGCAGTACTTC. Its translation is CASSLLGSTSYEQYF.

The sample holds many counts of this clonotype. Written as DNA, the CDR3 is TGCGCCAGCAGCTCGACTAGCGCTTCCTACGAGCAGTACTTC. This codes for CASSSTSASYEQYF. This chain connects TRBV5-1 to TRBJ2-7; 8 bases match TRBD2. After removal of 3 bases from V and 1 base from J, the junction contained 3 bases not matched to a gene. Germline CDR1 SGHRS, CDR2 YFSETQ. CDR3 length equals 14 residues.

This clonotype was detected a few times. CDR3 protein: CASSWSPIDSYEQYF. The CDR3 DNA follows: TGTGCCAGCAGCTGGAGCCCCATCGATTCTTACGAGCAGTACTTC. The rearrangement links TRBV7-2 to TRBJ2-7; the D is unclear. V lost 4 bases and J lost 4, with 17 bases in between. The CDR3 is 15 residues long. CDR1 and CDR2 from the germline V gene are SGHTA and FQGNSA.

The chain employs TRBV3-1 and TRBJ1-6; a possible D gene is TRBD1 (6 bases). CDR1 is LGHDT and CDR2 is YNNKEL in the germline V gene (reference sequence). The CDR3 consists of 14 residues. V was trimmed by 1 base and J by 7 bases, leaving 8 bases between them. The CDR3 DNA sequence: TGTGCCAGCAGCCAAGGGGGGGCGAATTCACCCCTCCACTTT. Translation: CASSQGGANSPLHF. Filled out from reference TRBV3-1 and TRBJ1-6, the complete variable domain reads DTAVSQTPKYLVTQMGNDKSIKCEQNLGHDTMYWYKQDSKKFLKIMFSYNNKELIINETVPNRFSPKSPDKAHLNLHINSLELGDSAVYFCASSQGGANSPLHFGNGTRLTVT.

The rearrangement joins TRBV7-9 to TRBJ1-1; D possibly corresponds to TRBD1 (6 bases). The V end was cut by 2 bases, the J end by 4 bases, with 14 bases between. From germline, CDR1 is SEHNR and CDR2 FQNEAQ (reference sequence). This CDR3 region has 15 residues. The CDR3 nucleotides read TGTGCCAGCAGCTTAAGAGGGGGATCAAGCACTGAAGCTTTCTTT. The encoded protein is CASSLRGGSSTEAFF.

This chain joins TRBV7-9 and TRBJ1-1; D is unresolved. Trimming cost V 5 bases and J 6 bases, with 10 bases left between them. Germline V lookup: CDR1 SEHNR, CDR2 FQNEAQ (reference sequence). This CDR3 is 12 amino acids long. In nucleotides, the CDR3 is TGTGCCAGCAGCACACCTTACGCTGAAGCTTTCTTT. This gives the protein CASSTPYAEAFF.